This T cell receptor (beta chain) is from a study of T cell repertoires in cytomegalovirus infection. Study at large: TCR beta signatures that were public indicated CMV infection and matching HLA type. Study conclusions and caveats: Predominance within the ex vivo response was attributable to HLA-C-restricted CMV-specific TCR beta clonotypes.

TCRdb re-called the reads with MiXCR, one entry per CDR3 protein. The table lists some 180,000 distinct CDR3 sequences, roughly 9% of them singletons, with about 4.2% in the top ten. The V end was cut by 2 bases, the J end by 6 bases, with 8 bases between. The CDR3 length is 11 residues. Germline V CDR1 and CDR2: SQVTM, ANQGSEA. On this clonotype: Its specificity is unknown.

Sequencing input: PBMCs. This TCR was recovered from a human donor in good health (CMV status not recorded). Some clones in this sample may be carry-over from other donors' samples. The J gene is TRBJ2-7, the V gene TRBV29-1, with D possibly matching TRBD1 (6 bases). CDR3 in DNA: TGCAGCGTTGAATCAGGGGTCGAGCAGTACTTC. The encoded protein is CSVESGVEQYF.